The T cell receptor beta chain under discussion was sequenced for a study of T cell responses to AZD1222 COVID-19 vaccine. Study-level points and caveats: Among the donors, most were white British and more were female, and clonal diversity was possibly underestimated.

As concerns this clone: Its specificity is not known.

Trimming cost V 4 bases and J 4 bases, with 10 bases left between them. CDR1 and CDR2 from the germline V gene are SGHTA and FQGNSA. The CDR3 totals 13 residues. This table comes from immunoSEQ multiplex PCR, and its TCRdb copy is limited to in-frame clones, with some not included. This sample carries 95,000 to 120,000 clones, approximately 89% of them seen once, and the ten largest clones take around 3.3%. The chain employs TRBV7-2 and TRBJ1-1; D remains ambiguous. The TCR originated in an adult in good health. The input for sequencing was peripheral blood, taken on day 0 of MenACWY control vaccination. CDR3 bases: TGTGCCAGCAGCTCCCACGGAACCACTGAAGCTTTCTTT. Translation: CASSSHGTTEAFF.